The 8 T cell receptor beta chains given below trace back to one sample, sequenced in a study of T cells in Graves' hyperthyroidism and ophthalmopathy. From RNA transcripts, TCR beta CDR3 regions were amplified. The HTBI primer set drove a first-round RT-PCR of the TCR CDR3. TCRdb called the multiplex PCR reads again in MiXCR, with one record for every CDR3 protein. The sample has about 400,000 distinct CDR3 sequences; about 14% are singletons. The specimen was blood. These TCRs come from a man aged 45 to 65 with Graves' ophthalmopathy.

This clonotype was picked up a small number of times. The chain recombines TRBV12-3 or TRBV12-4 with TRBJ1-4; 9 bases fit TRBD1. With 7 bases clipped from V and 4 bases from J, the junction kept 4 bases outside the gene matches. The CDR3 is made up of 14 amino acids. As DNA, the CDR3 is TGTGCCAGCACCTCGACAGGGGGTAATGAAAAACTGTTTTTT. Translation gives CASTSTGGNEKLFF.

The chain has TRBV9 and TRBJ2-1, with TRBD1 matching 7 bases. Per the germline V gene, CDR1 is SGDLS and CDR2 is YYNGEE. The J segment lost 7 bases and the V segment lost 3 bases, leaving 7 bases of the junction unmatched. The CDR3 totals 14 residues. The chain's CDR3 is CASSAGQPMNEQFF. The CDR3 region has the DNA TGTGCCAGCAGCGCGGGACAGCCAATGAATGAGCAGTTCTTC.

The rearrangement joins TRBV5-1 to TRBJ2-5; the D gene is possibly TRBD1 (6 bases). Germline CDR1 SGHRS, CDR2 YFSETQ. CDR3 length equals 13 residues. Trimming left V 7 bases short and J 2 bases short, with 12 bases between. Here the CDR3 reads CASSGQIQETQYF. The CDR3 DNA is TGCGCCAGCTCCGGACAGATACAAGAGACCCAGTACTTC.

This clonotype has a count of ten or more. CDR3: CASSLGTGIYEQFF. Written as DNA, the CDR3 is TGTGCCAGCAGCTTAGGGACAGGGATCTATGAGCAGTTCTTC. The chain employs TRBV11-2 and TRBJ2-1; 8 bases match TRBD1. Trimming cost V 1 base and J 8 bases; bases outside gene matches: 4. This CDR3 is built from 14 residues. Germline CDR1 reads SGHAT; CDR2 reads FQNNGV.

The rearrangement links TRBV19 to TRBJ2-5; 11 nucleotides align to TRBD2. The CDR3 is 15 residues long. CDR1 is LNHDA and CDR2 is SQIVND in the germline V gene (reference sequence). With V trimmed by 4 bases and J by 11 bases, 12 bases remained unmatched. CDR3 sequence: CASSTHSGRGREQYF. CDR3 DNA: TGTGCCAGTAGTACCCATAGCGGGAGGGGGAGAGAGCAGTACTTC. The complete variable domain, with remaining parts taken from reference TRBV19 and TRBJ2-5, reads DGGITQSPKYLFRKEGQNVTLSCEQNLNHDAMYWYRQDPGQGLRLIYYSQIVNDFQKGDIAEGYSVSREKKESFPLTVTSAQKNPTAFYLCASSTHSGRGREQYFGPGTRLLVL.

The V and J genes are TRBV29-1 and TRBJ1-3; tentative D call: TRBD1 (5 bases). From germline, CDR1 is SQVTM and CDR2 ANQGSEA. The length of the CDR3 is 14 residues. Trimming stripped 7 bases from V and 2 bases from J, with 15 bases between. DNA for the CDR3: TGCAGCGCCGCTGGGGGAGAACCTGGAAACACCATATATTTT. This codes for CSAAGGEPGNTIYF.

In this sample, this clonotype turned up many times. The rearrangement uses TRBV12-3 or TRBV12-4 and TRBJ2-5; D may be TRBD2 (6 bases). V lost 1 base, J lost 2 bases, and 14 bases lay in between. CDR3 length equals 16 residues. The CDR3 here is CASSLDGWRAQETQYF. In DNA, the CDR3 is TGTGCCAGCAGTTTAGACGGATGGAGGGCACAAGAGACCCAGTACTTC.

In this sample, this clonotype turned up many times. This chain links TRBV29-1 with TRBJ2-1, with D tentatively TRBD2 (6 bases). This CDR3 region has 13 residues. The V end lost 7 bases, the J end lost 6 bases, and 16 bases lay between the germline ends. Per germline, CDR1 SQVTM and CDR2 ANQGSEA. CDR3 loop: CSATYLASNEQFF. The CDR3, as DNA: TGCAGCGCCACGTACCTAGCGTCCAATGAGCAGTTCTTC.